This TCR beta chain was retrieved from a study of T cell responses to AZD1222 COVID-19 vaccine. General observations from the study: CD4 TCRs associated with vaccination spanned spike, dominating at 160-218 and 743-854. Targets within unmutated variant regions were reportedly found for nearly half of spike-specific TCRs. Seropositive status at baseline applied to only six AZD1222 recipients.

Comment on this clone: Its specificity is not known.

The protocol was immunoSEQ multiplex PCR, while the TCRdb copy is restricted to in-frame clones and leaves out a portion. The repertoire holds 95,000 to 110,000 clones, with around nine tenths as singletons. Here the sequenced sample was peripheral blood, taken 28 days after the second AZD1222 dose. The TCR sequence derives from an adult who received the AZD1222 COVID-19 vaccine.

CDR3 DNA: TGTGCCAGCAGCGCCTGGCAGGGGGTAGAGACCCAGTACTTC. Its protein is CASSAWQGVETQYF. The rearrangement joins TRBV6-2 or TRBV6-3 to TRBJ2-5, with TRBD1 matching 7 bases. V was clipped by 6 bases and J by 4 bases; unmatched bases: 8. Germline V gene sequence: CDR1 MNHEY, CDR2 SVGEGT. The CDR3 loop spans 14 amino acids.